The 16 T cell receptor beta chains below all came from one sample that was sequenced in a study of blood T cell repertoires in COVID-19. Some clones are missing from TCRdb's copy, which holds only in-frame ones; the method was immunoSEQ multiplex PCR. The sample has 60,000 to 85,000 clones, 74% seen once. The sequencing input was peripheral blood. These receptors originate from a human donor with acute or convalescent COVID-19. The donor label of this sample is uncertain.

This clone was detected only a few times. The rearrangement joins TRBV3-1 (or the pseudogene TRBV3-2) to TRBJ1-6; 8 nucleotides align to TRBD1. V lost 1 base, J lost 6 bases, and 8 bases stayed unmatched. This CDR3 spans 17 amino acids. In germline, CDR1 is LGHDT, CDR2 YNNKEL (reference sequence). The CDR3, as DNA: TGTGCCAGCAGCCAAGGGACAGGGAGGATGGGTAATTCACCCCTCCACTTT. Residues: CASSQGTGRMGNSPLHF.

In the case of this clone: The germline gene is not matched at one end of the junction; a read error may be the cause. This chain connects TRBV6-6 to TRBJ2-7, with 9 bases identical to TRBD1. The CDR3 sequence is 14 residues long. Germline V gives CDR1 MNHNY, CDR2 SVGAGI (reference sequence). Here the CDR3 reads CASSEGQGSYELYF. The CDR3 DNA follows: TGTGCCAGCAGTGAGGGACAGGGCTCCTACGAGCTGTACTTC.

The V gene is TRBV7-2, the J gene TRBJ2-3; 9 bases are a match to TRBD2. The J segment lost 0 bases and the V segment lost 1 base, leaving 8 bases of the junction unmatched. There are 18 residues in the CDR3. CDR1 is SGHTA and CDR2 is FQGNSA in the germline V gene. The CDR3 loop reads CASSLDAGGPISTDTQYF. CDR3 nucleotides: TGTGCCAGCAGCTTAGACGCGGGAGGGCCGATAAGCACAGATACGCAGTATTTT.

The chain employs TRBV28 and TRBJ1-1, with D unclear. The CDR3 sequence is 14 residues long. V lost 5 bases, J lost 11 bases, and 21 bases lay in between. Germline lookup yields CDR1 MDHEN and CDR2 SYDVKM. The CDR3 loop is CASSITRPDNRAFF. The CDR3 DNA is TGTGCCAGCAGTATCACCCGGCCCGACAATAGGGCTTTCTTT.

This clone has more than one count but fewer than ten. This chain connects TRBV2 to TRBJ1-1, with a weak D call TRBD1 (5 bases). There are 14 residues in the CDR3. Looked up from germline, CDR1 is SNHLY and CDR2 is FYNNEI. Between the trimmed V and J ends, which lost 6 bases and 2 bases, there was a span of 13 bases. The CDR3 spells CASRPDSLNTEAFF. CDR3 in DNA: TGTGCCAGCAGGCCCGACAGCTTAAACACTGAAGCTTTCTTT.

V is TRBV7-9 and J is TRBJ2-5, with 9 bases matching TRBD1. V trimming: 0 bases; J trimming: 3 bases; junction bases outside the gene matches: 2. CDR3 length: 15 amino acids. The V gene's germline CDR1 is SEHNR and CDR2 FQNEAQ (reference sequence). The CDR3 DNA follows: TGTGCCAGCAGCTTAGCCTGGGACAGGGAAGAGACCCAGTACTTC. Its translation: CASSLAWDREETQYF. The complete variable domain, with remaining parts taken from reference TRBV7-9 and TRBJ2-5, reads DTGVSQNPRHKITKRGQNVTFRCDPISEHNRLYWYRQTLGQGPEFLTYFQNEAQLEKSRLLSDRFSAERPKGSFSTLEIQRTEQGDSAMYLCASSLAWDREETQYFGPGTRLLVL.

The chain joins TRBV12-3 or TRBV12-4 to TRBJ1-1; D unresolved. V lost 6 bases, J lost 5 bases, and 10 bases lay in between. This CDR3 contains 12 residues. The DNA of the CDR3 is TGTGCCAGCAGCGTTCTGCGGACTGAAGCTTTCTTT. Its translation is CASSVLRTEAFF.

J is TRBJ1-5 and V is TRBV19; possible D gene TRBD1, 5 bases. The CDR3 sequence is 13 residues long. Deletions cut 4 bases from V and 7 bases from J, with 11 bases between. The germline V gene has CDR1 LNHDA and CDR2 SQIVND (reference sequence). The CDR3 spells CASSSPRAQPQHF. CDR3 sequence (DNA): TGTGCCAGTAGTAGTCCCAGGGCCCAGCCCCAGCATTTT. Full variable domain (missing parts from reference TRBV19 and TRBJ1-5): DGGITQSPKYLFRKEGQNVTLSCEQNLNHDAMYWYRQDPGQGLRLIYYSQIVNDFQKGDIAEGYSVSREKKESFPLTVTSAQKNPTAFYLCASSSPRAQPQHFGDGTRLSIL.

DNA for the CDR3: TGTGCCAGCAGCTTGACCGGGACTAGCGGTGAGCAGTTCTTC. Translating gives CASSLTGTSGEQFF. This rearrangement joins TRBV7-3 to TRBJ2-1; TRBD2 agrees at 11 bases. Germline V gives CDR1 SGHTA, CDR2 FQGTGA. The CDR3 consists of 14 residues. V trimming: 3 bases; J trimming: 9 bases; junction bases outside the gene matches: 4.

The chain carries TRBV10-1 and TRBJ2-1; 7 positions match TRBD2. The J segment lost 5 bases and the V segment lost 4 bases, leaving 8 bases of the junction unmatched. Looked up from germline, CDR1 is WNHNN and CDR2 is SYGVQD (reference sequence). This CDR3 spans 15 amino acids. The CDR3 sequence: CASSVMGGINNEQFF. In nucleotides, the CDR3 is TGCGCCAGCAGTGTCATGGGGGGGATTAACAATGAGCAGTTCTTC.

The gene calls are TRBV18 and TRBJ1-5; the D is unclear. Per the germline V gene, CDR1 is KGHSH and CDR2 is LQKENI. Trimming removed 1 base from V and 4 bases from J, with 5 bases in between. CDR3 size: 13 residues. CDR3 region: CASSPRANQPQHF. The CDR3 DNA follows: TGTGCCAGCTCACCACGGGCTAATCAGCCCCAGCATTTT.

The genes are TRBV9 and TRBJ2-1; 11 bases fit TRBD2. This CDR3 region has 15 residues. Germline V gene data show CDR1 as SGDLS and CDR2 as YYNGEE. With V trimmed by 2 bases and J by 7 bases, 5 bases remained unmatched. The CDR3 coding sequence is TGTGCCAGCAGCGTCAGACTAGCGGGGAGGAATGAGCAGTTCTTC. It translates to CASSVRLAGRNEQFF.

This chain links TRBV11-2 with TRBJ1-1; a possible D gene is TRBD1 (6 bases). CDR1 is SGHAT, CDR2 FQNNGV, per germline. The CDR3 consists of 16 residues. Trimming cost V 3 bases and J 0 bases, with 14 bases left between them. CDR3 in amino acids: CASSFRPTGMNTEAFF. The CDR3 DNA reads as TGTGCCAGCAGCTTTCGGCCGACAGGTATGAACACTGAAGCTTTCTTT.

This clone appeared once. This sequence joins TRBV19 and TRBJ1-6; 8 bases fit TRBD1. The ends lost 5 bases at V and 9 bases at J; junction bases unmatched: 15. Germline CDR1 and CDR2: LNHDA and SQIVND (reference sequence). This CDR3 has 17 residues. The CDR3 region is CASSLLPGQAQSSPLHF. CDR3 sequence (DNA): TGTGCCAGTAGTCTGTTACCGGGACAGGCCCAATCTTCACCCCTCCACTTT. The variable domain in full, completed from reference TRBV19 and TRBJ1-6, reads DGGITQSPKYLFRKEGQNVTLSCEQNLNHDAMYWYRQDPGQGLRLIYYSQIVNDFQKGDIAEGYSVSREKKESFPLTVTSAQKNPTAFYLCASSLLPGQAQSSPLHFGNGTRLTVT.

The genes are TRBV25-1 and TRBJ1-2; perhaps TRBD1 as D (5 bases). V dropped 9 bases and J dropped 7 bases, with 15 bases sitting between them. The CDR3 extends over 12 amino acids. Per the germline V gene, CDR1 is MGHDK and CDR2 is SYGVNS. This CDR3 reads CASGTWGGGYTF. The CDR3 DNA follows: TGTGCCAGTGGTACTTGGGGGGGTGGCTACACCTTC.

This clone was seen just once. The rearrangement joins TRBV21-1 to TRBJ2-7; the table's TRBD1 call for D was not verified on the DNA. TRBV21-1 is shown as a pseudogene. This CDR3 comprises 17 residues. CDR3 loop: CASSIQGRTGNLYEQYF. The DNA for the CDR3 is TGTGCCAGCAGCATTCAGGGTCGGACAGGGAATCTCTACGAGCAGTACTTC.